The sequence of this TCR beta chain was determined in a study of regulatory T cells in long-lasting Graves disease. The CDR3 spans 14 residues. From germline, CDR1 is LGHDT and CDR2 YNNKEL (reference sequence). Trimming took off 3 bases at V and 6 bases at J, with 13 bases between the two ends. Time point indicated: newly diagnosed GD, antithyroid drugs for less than 3 months. TCR sequences were obtained from RNA taken from PBMCs. HTBI primers from iRepertoire and Arm-PCR of CDR3 regions yielded the TCR beta libraries. TCRdb fed the multiplex PCR reads into MiXCR, producing one record per CDR3 protein. The sample holds roughly 260,000 distinct CDR3 sequences, approximately 18% seen once. This clonotype was detected many times. This sample was also put to use in a study of T cells in Graves' hyperthyroidism and ophthalmopathy. This second report adds: The TCR CDR3 was amplified in a first-round RT-PCR using the HTBI primer set.

The sequence came from a woman in her twenties or thirties with Graves disease. The sample consisted of peripheral blood mononuclear cells (PBMCs), taken at new diagnosis, from a patient treated with antithyroid drugs. V usage is TRBV3-1 and J usage is TRBJ2-3; possible D gene TRBD2, 5 bases. The CDR3 DNA reads TGTGCCAGCAGCCAGGGTGCCAGGAGGGATACGCAGTATTTT. Translation: CASSQGARRDTQYF.